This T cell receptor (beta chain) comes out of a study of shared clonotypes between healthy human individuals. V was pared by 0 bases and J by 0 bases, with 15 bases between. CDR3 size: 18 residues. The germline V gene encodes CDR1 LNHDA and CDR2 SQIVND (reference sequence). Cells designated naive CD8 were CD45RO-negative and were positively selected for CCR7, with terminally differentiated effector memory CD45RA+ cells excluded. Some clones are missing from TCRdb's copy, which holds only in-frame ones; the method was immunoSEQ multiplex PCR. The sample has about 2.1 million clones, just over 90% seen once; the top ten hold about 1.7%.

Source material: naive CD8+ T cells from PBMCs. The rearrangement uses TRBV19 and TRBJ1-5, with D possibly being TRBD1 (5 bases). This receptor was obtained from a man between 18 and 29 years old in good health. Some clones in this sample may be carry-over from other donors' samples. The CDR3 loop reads CASSIDQTPGDSNQPQHF. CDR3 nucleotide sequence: TGTGCCAGTAGTATAGACCAAACTCCGGGGGATAGCAATCAGCCCCAGCATTTT.